One sample yielded the 5 T cell receptor beta chains listed below, sequenced in a study of shared clonotypes between healthy human individuals. Clones were sequenced by immunoSEQ multiplex PCR, and TCRdb holds only the in-frame ones, with some missing. The sample has more than 1 million clones, around 78% seen once. The specimen was memory CD4+ T cells from PBMCs. The subset is: CD45RA-negative fraction. The receptors originated from a man between 18 and 35 years old in good health. Some clones in this sample may be carry-over from other donors' samples.

The chain links TRBV29-1 to TRBJ1-3; D is possibly TRBD1 (6 bases). Trimming removed 7 bases at V and 2 bases at J, with 12 bases between. This CDR3 comprises 13 residues. Germline CDR1 is SQVTM and CDR2 is ANQGSEA. The CDR3 spells CSATQGTGNTIYF. The CDR3 DNA is TGCAGCGCGACACAGGGAACTGGAAACACCATATATTTT.

This clone was counted a few times. The chain employs TRBV21-1 and TRBJ2-1; the tabulated D call, TRBD2, remains unverified against the DNA. TRBV21-1 is designated a pseudogene. The CDR3 covers 16 residues. In DNA, the CDR3 is TGTGCCAGCAGTAGCAAGCGGGAGGACTCCTACAATGAGCAGTTCTTC. It encodes CASSSKREDSYNEQFF.

CDR3: CASSFGGTGLRSGANVLTF. The CDR3 nucleotides are TGTGCCAGCAGCTTCGGCGGGACAGGCCTACGCTCTGGGGCCAACGTCCTGACTTTC. The chain carries TRBV7-9 and TRBJ2-6, with TRBD1 identical over 8 bases. Germline CDR1 and CDR2: SEHNR and FQNEAQ (reference sequence). Trimming cost V 3 bases and J 0 bases; bases outside gene matches: 10. The CDR3 is 19 amino acids.

This clone occurred once. The chain uses TRBV5-4 and TRBJ2-3, with D hard to call. Trimming left V 6 bases short and J 1 base short, with 12 bases between. Per germline, CDR1 SGHNT and CDR2 YYREEE (reference sequence). The CDR3 is 14 residues long. The CDR3, as DNA: TGTGCCAGCAAGCCCACCCTCGGCACAGATACGCAGTATTTT. Amino acids: CASKPTLGTDTQYF. The entire variable domain, with the rest obtained from reference TRBV5-4 and TRBJ2-3, is as follows: ETGVTQSPTHLIKTRGQQVTLRCSSQSGHNTVSWYQQALGQGPQFIFQYYREEENGRGNFPPRFSGLQFPNYSSELNVNALELDDSALYLCASKPTLGTDTQYFGPGTRLTVL.

On this clone: At the DNA level, this CDR3 is encoded by other sequences in the same sample as well. This chain links TRBV10-3 with TRBJ2-1; 7 bases agree with TRBD2. The CDR3 runs to 15 residues. V shed 0 bases and J 3 bases; nucleotides not matched to a gene: 2. Germline CDR1 reads ENHRY; CDR2 reads SYGVKD. The CDR3 coding sequence is TGTGCCATCAGTGAGTCTGGCGGGGGCTACAATGAGCAGTTCTTC. Translation: CAISESGGGYNEQFF.